A selection of T cell receptor beta chains follows, all from one sample in a study of CD8+CD57+ T cells in acquired aplastic anemia. TCRdb fed the reads into MiXCR, producing one record per CDR3 protein. The sample gives 250,000 to 350,000 distinct CDR3 sequences, around three fifths of which show up once; 1% to 1.5% is in the top ten. The specimen was sorted CD4+, CD8+, or CD8+CD57+ T cells (not recorded which) from PBMCs. The receptors here all came from a human donor with aplastic anemia. The CDR3 runs from the conserved cysteine through the conserved F or W. The order of the fields is CDR3 length, clone size, V gene, CDR3 protein. Size is stated for part of the rows, as once, few or many counts, or as a class when the clone is expanded.

>16|once|TRBV9
CASSVGQASYNSPLHF
>14|.|TRBV7-9
CASSLSGDNSHLHF
>13|.|TRBV7-9
CASSFDPGDEQYF
>17|many|TRBV20-1
CSARVFRGTSGPQTQYF
>19|.|TRBV7-8
CASSLGLAGVNSQGDTQYF
>14|few|TRBV20-1
CSVPEGQGLRTQYF
>12|.|TRBV7-8
CASSLETPEQYF
>15|.|TRBV20-1
CSARSLAGELDTQYF
>12|.|TRBV7-9
CASSRDGYEQYF
>13|.|TRBV20-1
CSARTGDVTEAFF
>15|few|TRBV19
CASSIEQQANYEQYF
>17|few|TRBV3-1
CASSPRDRGGAKNIQYF
>17|.|TRBV20-1
CSARDRLRASNTGELFF
>16|.|TRBV7-9
CASSRADGFSGNTIYF
>15|.|TRBV10-3
CAISESLGAADTQYF
>18|.|TRBV2
CASSNTGRVSSYNSPLHF
>15|.|TRBV7-3
CASSLNSGKIDEQFF
>15|many|TRBV20-1
CSARDSSGFTYEQYF
>14|.|TRBV5-1
CASSGTGGREKLFF
>14|many|TRBV5-1
CASSLGLEGETQYF
>13|.|TRBV7-3
CASSLGVDREAFF
>13|many|TRBV3-1
CASGSFALGEQYF
>16|.|TRBV5-4
CASSPFGGAGANVLTF
>17|.|TRBV7-9
CASSLRLAGGWVNEQFF
>16|.|TRBV19
CASSNNGLAGSYEQYF